The clone carrying this TCR beta chain was found many times. The antigen remains undetermined. This sample is part of a study of T-cell reconstitution after alpha-beta-depleted transplantation in children. Study outcomes and limitations: At around two months after transplant, the alpha-beta T cells were reportedly derived from several hundred expanded clones that came from non-depleted graft cells. Among T cells one year after transplant, newly produced cells accounted for most counts and diversity.

During its preparation, the TCRbeta library received unique molecular identifiers. Each CDR3 protein gets one entry after TCRdb re-called the PCR reads with MiXCR. The sample lists under 70,000 distinct CDR3 sequences, 11% occurring once. J lost 4 bases, V lost 6 bases, and 9 bases had no gene match. CDR1 and CDR2 (germline): SQVTM, ANQGSEA. The CDR3 consists of 14 residues. The chain couples TRBV29-1 to TRBJ2-1; 7 bases line up with TRBD2. Sequenced here: PBMCs, sampled before TCRalphabeta/CD19-depleted stem cell transplant. The TCR comes from a boy younger than 18 with acute myeloid leukemia, due to receive a stem cell transplant. CDR3 nucleotide sequence: TGCAGCGTAAACGGGGCTAGCGGATACAATGAGCAGTTCTTC. It yields the protein CSVNGASGYNEQFF.